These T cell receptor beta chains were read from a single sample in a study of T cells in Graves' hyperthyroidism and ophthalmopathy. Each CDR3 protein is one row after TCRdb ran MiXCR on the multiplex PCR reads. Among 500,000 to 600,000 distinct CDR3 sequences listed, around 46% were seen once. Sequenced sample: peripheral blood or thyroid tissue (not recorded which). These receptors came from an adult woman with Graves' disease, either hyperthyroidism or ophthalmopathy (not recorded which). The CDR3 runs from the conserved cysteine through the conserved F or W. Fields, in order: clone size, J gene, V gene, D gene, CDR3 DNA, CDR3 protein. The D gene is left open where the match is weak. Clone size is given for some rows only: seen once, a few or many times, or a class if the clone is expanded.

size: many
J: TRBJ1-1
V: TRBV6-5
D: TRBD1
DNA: TGTGCCAGCAATTTTGGGACAGGGAACACTGAAGCTTTCTTT
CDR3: CASNFGTGNTEAFF

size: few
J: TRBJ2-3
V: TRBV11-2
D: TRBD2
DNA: TGTGCCAGCAGCTTAACTAGCGGTAGCACAGATACGCAGTATTTT
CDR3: CASSLTSGSTDTQYF

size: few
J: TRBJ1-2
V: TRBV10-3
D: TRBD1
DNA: TGTGCCATCAGTGGATCGGGACAGGGGAACTATGGCTACACCTTC
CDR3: CAISGSGQGNYGYTF

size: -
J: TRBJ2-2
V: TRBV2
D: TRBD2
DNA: TGTGCCACCTCTGGGGAGACTCTAGCGGGAGGGGGCACCGGGGAGCTGTTTTTT
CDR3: CATSGETLAGGGTGELFF

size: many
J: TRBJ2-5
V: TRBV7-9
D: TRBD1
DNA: TGTGCCAGCAGCTGGGACAGTTTTCAAGAGACCCAGTACTTC
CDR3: CASSWDSFQETQYF

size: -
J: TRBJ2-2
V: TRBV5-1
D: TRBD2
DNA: TGCGCCAGCAGCCCGGACCCTTTAGCGGGAGGGGCCGGGGAGCTGTTTTTT
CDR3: CASSPDPLAGGAGELFF

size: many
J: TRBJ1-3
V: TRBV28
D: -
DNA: TGTGCCAGCAGAGCCGGGTCCTCTGGAAACACCATATATTTT
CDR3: CASRAGSSGNTIYF

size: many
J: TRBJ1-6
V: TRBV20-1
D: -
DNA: TGCAGTGCTAGGGTACCCGTCTATAATTCACCCCTCCACTTT
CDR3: CSARVPVYNSPLHF

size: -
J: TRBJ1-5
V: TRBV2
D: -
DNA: TGTGCCAGCAATCAAGGGGTGAGGGGCAATCAGCCCCAGCATTTT
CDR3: CASNQGVRGNQPQHF

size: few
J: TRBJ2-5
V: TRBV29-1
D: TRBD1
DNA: TGCAGCGTTGTACCTAACAGGGGGCGAGGAGGAGAGACCCAGTACTTC
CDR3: CSVVPNRGRGGETQYF

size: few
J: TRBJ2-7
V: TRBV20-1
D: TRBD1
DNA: TGCAGTGCTAGAGTTTACAGGGGGCTTAAATCCCCCCCCTACGAGCAGTACTTC
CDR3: CSARVYRGLKSPPYEQYF

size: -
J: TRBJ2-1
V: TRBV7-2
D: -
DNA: TGTGCCAGCAGCCCGTTGCGGACTGAAGGTGAGCAGTTCTTC
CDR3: CASSPLRTEGEQFF

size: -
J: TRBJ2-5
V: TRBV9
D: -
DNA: TGTGCCAGCAGACCGCGGGTGGGGGTACAAGAGACCCAGTACTTC
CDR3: CASRPRVGVQETQYF

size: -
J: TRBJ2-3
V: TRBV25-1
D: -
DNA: TGTGCCAGCAGTGACCCCTCCTCGACAGATACGCAGTATTTT
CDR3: CASSDPSSTDTQYF

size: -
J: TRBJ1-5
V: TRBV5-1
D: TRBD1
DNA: TGCGCCAGCAGCTCGGACGGGACAGGGAGGGTCGAGCATTTT
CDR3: CASSSDGTGRVEHF

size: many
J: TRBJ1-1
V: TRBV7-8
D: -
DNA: TGTGCCAGCAGCTTAGACCTTGAAGCTTTCTTT
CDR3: CASSLDLEAFF

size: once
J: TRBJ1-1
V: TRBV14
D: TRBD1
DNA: TGTGCCAGCAGCCGAGGACAGGCCGAAGCTTTCTTT
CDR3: CASSRGQAEAFF

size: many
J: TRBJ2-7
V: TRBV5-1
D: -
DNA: TGCGCCAGCGGCGCCTGGGGAAGGGCCTACGAGCAGTACTTC
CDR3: CASGAWGRAYEQYF

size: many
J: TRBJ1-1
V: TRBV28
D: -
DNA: TGTGCCAGCAGCCCGGGAACCGCGATGAACACTGAAGCTTTCTTT
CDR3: CASSPGTAMNTEAFF

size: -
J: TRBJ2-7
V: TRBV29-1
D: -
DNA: TGCAGCGTCCGGGACAACTCCTACGAGCAGTACTTC
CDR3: CSVRDNSYEQYF

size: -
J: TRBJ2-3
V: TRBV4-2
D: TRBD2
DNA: TGTGCCAGCAGCCAAGCCACGACTAGCGGGGAAGGGGATACGCAGTATTTT
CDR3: CASSQATTSGEGDTQYF

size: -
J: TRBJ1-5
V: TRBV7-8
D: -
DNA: TGCGCCAGCAGCCACGACCGGGGGGGGCGTCTCGGTCAGCCCCAGCATTTT
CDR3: CASSHDRGGRLGQPQHF

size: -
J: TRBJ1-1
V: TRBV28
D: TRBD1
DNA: TGTGCCAGCAGTCCCCCGACAGGGGGTATGGCTGAAGCTTTCTTT
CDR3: CASSPPTGGMAEAFF

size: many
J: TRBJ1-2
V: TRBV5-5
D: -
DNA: TGTGCCAGCAGCTGGGGGACGGCCGGCCGCGACCCCCTAGCCACCTTC
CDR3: CASSWGTAGRDPLATF

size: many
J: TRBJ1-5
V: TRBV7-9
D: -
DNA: TGTGCCAGCAGCTCCGGGGAGGCGGGCAATCAGCCCCAGCATTTT
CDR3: CASSSGEAGNQPQHF

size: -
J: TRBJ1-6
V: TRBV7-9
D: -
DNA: TGTGCCAGCAGCCCCGGGGGAGGTAATTCACCCCTCCACTTT
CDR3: CASSPGGGNSPLHF

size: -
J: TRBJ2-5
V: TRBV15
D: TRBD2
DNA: TGTGCCACCAGCAGACTAGCGGGAGGGATAGAGACCCAGTACTTC
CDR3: CATSRLAGGIETQYF

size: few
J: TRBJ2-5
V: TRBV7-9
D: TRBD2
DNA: TGTGCCGGCAGCGACAGGACTAGCGGGAAAGAGACCCAGTACTTC
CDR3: CAGSDRTSGKETQYF

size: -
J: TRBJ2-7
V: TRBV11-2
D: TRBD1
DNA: TGTGCCAGCAGCCAAGATCAGGGGGTCGTGCAGTACTTC
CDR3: CASSQDQGVVQYF

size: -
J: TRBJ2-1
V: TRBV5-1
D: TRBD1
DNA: TGCGCCAGCAGCAGGGACAGGCCTTACAATGAGCAGTTCTTC
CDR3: CASSRDRPYNEQFF

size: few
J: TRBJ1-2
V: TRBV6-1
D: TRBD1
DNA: TGTGCCAGCAGTGGACAGGGATTTGGCTACACCTTC
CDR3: CASSGQGFGYTF

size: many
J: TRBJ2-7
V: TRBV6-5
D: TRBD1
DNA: TGTGCCAGCAGACTCCGGGACAGGTTCTACGAGCAGTACTTC
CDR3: CASRLRDRFYEQYF

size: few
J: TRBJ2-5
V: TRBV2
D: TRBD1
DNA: TGTGCCAGCAGTGAATTCGACAGGGTGATTCGGGAGACCCAGTACTTC
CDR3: CASSEFDRVIRETQYF

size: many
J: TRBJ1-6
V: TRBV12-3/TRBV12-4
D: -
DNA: TGTGCCAGCAGTCTTACCTTGGGTTCACCCCTCCACTTT
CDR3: CASSLTLGSPLHF

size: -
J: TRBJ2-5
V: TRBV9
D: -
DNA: TGTGCCAGCAGCGTAGAAGGCCATCGGACCCAGTACTTC
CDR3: CASSVEGHRTQYF

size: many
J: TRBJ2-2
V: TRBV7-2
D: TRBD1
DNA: TGTGCCAGCAGGCAATTACAGGGGGGAACCGGGGAGCTGTTTTTT
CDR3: CASRQLQGGTGELFF

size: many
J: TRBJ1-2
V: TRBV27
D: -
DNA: TGTGCCAGCAGTTTCAGGGCCTCTAAGAATGGCTACACCTTC
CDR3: CASSFRASKNGYTF

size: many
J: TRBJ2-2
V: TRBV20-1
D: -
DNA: TGCAGTGCTAGGGACAGAGTATCCGGGGAGCTGTTTTTT
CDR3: CSARDRVSGELFF

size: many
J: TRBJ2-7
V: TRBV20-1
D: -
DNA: TGCAGTGCTAGAGGAACCGGCACCTACGAGCAGTACTTC
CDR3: CSARGTGTYEQYF

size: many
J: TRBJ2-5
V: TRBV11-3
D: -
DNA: TGTGCCAGCAGCACCGGGCGGTGGGAGACCCAGTACTTC
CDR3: CASSTGRWETQYF